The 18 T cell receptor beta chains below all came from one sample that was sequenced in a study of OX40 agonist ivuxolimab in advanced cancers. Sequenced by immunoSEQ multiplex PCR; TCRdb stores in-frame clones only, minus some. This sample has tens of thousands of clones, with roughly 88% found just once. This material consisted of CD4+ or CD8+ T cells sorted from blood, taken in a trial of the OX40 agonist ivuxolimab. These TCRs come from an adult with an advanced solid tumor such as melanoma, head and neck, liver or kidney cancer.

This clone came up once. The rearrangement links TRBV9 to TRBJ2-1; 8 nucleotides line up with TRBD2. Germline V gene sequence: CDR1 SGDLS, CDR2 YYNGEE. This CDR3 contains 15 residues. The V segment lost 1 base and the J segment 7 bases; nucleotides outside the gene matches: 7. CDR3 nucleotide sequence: TGTGCCAGCAGCGTACGCGTCGGGGGGGCGAATGAGCAGTTCTTC. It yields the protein CASSVRVGGANEQFF.

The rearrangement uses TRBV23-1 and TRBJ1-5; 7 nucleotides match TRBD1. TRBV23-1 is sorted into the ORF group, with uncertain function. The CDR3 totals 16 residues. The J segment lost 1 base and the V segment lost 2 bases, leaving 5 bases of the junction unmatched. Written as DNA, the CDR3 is TGCGCCAGCAGTCAAACGGGACAGATGAGCAATCAGCCCCAGCATTTT. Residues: CASSQTGQMSNQPQHF.

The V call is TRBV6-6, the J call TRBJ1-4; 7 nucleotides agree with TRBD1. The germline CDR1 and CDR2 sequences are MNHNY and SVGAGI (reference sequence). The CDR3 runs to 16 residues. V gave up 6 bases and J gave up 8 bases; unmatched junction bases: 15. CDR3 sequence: CASSFRQGLVREKLFF. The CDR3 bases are TGTGCCAGCAGCTTTAGACAGGGTTTGGTGCGAGAAAAACTGTTTTTT.

The CDR3 bases are TGTGCCAGCACCCCGTCCTCTGAAGCTTTCTTT. Amino acid sequence: CASTPSSEAFF. V gene TRBV6-6 combines with J gene TRBJ1-1; unclear D gene. Trimming stripped 7 bases from V and 6 bases from J, with 9 bases between. Germline values: CDR1 MNHNY, CDR2 SVGAGI (reference sequence). The CDR3 extends over 11 amino acids.

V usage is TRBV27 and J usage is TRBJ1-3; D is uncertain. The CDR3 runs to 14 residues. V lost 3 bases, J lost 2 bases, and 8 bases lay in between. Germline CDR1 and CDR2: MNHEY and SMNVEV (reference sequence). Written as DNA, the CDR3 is TGTGCCAGCAGTTTTCGGGCAGCTGGAAACACCATATATTTT. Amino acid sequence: CASSFRAAGNTIYF.

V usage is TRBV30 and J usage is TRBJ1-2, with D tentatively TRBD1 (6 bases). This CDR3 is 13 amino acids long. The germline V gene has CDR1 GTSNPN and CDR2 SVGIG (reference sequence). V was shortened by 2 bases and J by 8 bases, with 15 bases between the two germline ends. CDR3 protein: CAWSMVGQQGYTF. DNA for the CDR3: TGTGCCTGGAGTATGGTGGGACAACAGGGCTACACCTTC.

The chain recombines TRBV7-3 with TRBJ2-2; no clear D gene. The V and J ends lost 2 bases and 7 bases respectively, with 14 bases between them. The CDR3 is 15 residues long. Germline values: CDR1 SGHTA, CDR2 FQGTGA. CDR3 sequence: CASSLRAAIIGELFF. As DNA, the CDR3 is TGTGCCAGCAGCTTACGGGCGGCTATAATCGGGGAGCTGTTTTTT.

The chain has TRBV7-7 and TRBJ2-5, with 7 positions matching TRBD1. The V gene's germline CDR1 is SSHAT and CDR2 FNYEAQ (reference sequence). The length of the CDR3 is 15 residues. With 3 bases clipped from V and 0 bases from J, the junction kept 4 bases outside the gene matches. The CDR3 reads CASSFRQGHQETQYF. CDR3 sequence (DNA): TGTGCCAGCAGCTTTCGACAGGGACACCAAGAGACCCAGTACTTC.

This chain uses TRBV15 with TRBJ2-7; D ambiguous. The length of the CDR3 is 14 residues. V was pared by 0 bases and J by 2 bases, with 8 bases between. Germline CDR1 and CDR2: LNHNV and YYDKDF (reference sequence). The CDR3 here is CATSRDRQPYEQYF. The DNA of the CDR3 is TGTGCCACCAGCAGAGACAGGCAACCCTACGAGCAGTACTTC.

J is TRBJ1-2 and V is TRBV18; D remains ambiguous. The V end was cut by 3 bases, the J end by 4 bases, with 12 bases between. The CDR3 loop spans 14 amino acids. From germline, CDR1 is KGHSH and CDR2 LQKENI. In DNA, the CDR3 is TGTGCCAGCTCACCTACTGACGGACCCTATGGCTACACCTTC. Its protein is CASSPTDGPYGYTF.

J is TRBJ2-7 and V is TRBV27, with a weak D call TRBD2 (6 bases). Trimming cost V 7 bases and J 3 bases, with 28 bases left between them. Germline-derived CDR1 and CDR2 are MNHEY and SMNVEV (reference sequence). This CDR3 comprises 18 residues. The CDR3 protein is CASTPAYGWGESDYEQYF. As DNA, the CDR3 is TGTGCCAGCACCCCGGCGTACGGATGGGGGGAGTCGGACTACGAGCAGTACTTC.

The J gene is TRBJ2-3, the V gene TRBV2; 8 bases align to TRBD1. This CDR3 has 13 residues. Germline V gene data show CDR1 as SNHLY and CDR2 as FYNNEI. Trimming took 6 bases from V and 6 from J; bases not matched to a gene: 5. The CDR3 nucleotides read TGTGCCAGCAGCGCCCGACAGGGGGATACGCAGTATTTT. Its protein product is CASSARQGDTQYF.

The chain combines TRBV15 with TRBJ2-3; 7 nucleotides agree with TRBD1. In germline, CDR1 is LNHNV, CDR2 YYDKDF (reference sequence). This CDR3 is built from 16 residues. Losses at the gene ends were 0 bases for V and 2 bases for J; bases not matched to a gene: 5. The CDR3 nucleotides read TGTGCCACCAGCAGAGAACTCGGGACAGTCACAGATACGCAGTATTTT. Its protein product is CATSRELGTVTDTQYF.

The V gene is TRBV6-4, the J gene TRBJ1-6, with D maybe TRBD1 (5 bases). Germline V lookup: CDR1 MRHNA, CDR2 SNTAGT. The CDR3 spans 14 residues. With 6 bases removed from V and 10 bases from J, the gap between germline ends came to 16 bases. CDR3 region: CASSSGTDGSPLHF. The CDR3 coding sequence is TGTGCCAGCAGCTCCGGGACGGACGGGTCACCCCTCCACTTT.

The CDR3 sequence: CASSETTTMGNSPLHF. Here the CDR3 DNA reads TGTGCCAGCAGTGAAACAACCACAATGGGTAATTCACCCCTCCACTTT. The chain is built from TRBV6-1 and TRBJ1-6, with no clear D. CDR3 length equals 16 residues. Germline loops: CDR1 MNHNS, CDR2 SASEGT. With 2 bases removed from V and 6 bases from J, the gap between germline ends came to 14 bases.

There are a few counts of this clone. CDR3 nucleotides: TGTGCCAGTACCCCGGTGGACCCTGGACAGCCCCAGCATTTT. Translation: CASTPVDPGQPQHF. This rearrangement joins TRBV19 to TRBJ1-5; D is undetermined. The CDR3 has 14 amino acids. The V gene's germline CDR1 is LNHDA and CDR2 SQIVND (reference sequence). Trimming took off 7 bases at V and 7 bases at J, with 17 bases between the two ends.

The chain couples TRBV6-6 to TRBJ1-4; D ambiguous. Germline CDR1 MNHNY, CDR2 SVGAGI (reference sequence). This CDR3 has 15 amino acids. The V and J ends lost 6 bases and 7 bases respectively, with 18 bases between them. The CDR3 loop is CASSLTSTWGEKLFF. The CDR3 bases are TGTGCCAGCAGCTTGACGAGCACATGGGGTGAAAAACTGTTTTTT.

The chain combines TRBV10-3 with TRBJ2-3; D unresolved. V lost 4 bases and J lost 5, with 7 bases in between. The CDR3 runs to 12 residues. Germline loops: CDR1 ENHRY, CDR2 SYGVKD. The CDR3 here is CAISGSGDTQYF. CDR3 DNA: TGTGCCATCAGTGGGTCCGGAGATACGCAGTATTTT.